This is a list of T cell receptor beta chains from one sample in a study of blood T cells in healthy people across ages. Using its own MiXCR run on the 5' RACE reads, TCRdb lists one record per CDR3 protein. The table has under 2,000,000 distinct CDR3 sequences, 49% seen once; the top ten hold approximately 2.1%. Sample: blood. The receptors come from a woman in her forties in good health. CDR3s include the opening cysteine and the closing phenylalanine or tryptophan. D genes are given only for firm matches. Clone size is given for some rows only: seen once, a few or many times, or a class if the clone is expanded.

J gene,D gene,clone size,V gene,CDR3 DNA,CDR3 protein
TRBJ2-5,-,many,TRBV7-2,TGTGCCAGCAGCTTAGAGGTTGGCAGGGTGTCGACCCAGTACTTC,CASSLEVGRVSTQYF
TRBJ2-7,-,-,TRBV7-9,TGTGCCATCCCCACCCCGGACACCTACGAGCAGTACTTC,CAIPTPDTYEQYF
TRBJ1-5,TRBD1,-,TRBV6-4,TGTGCCAGCAGTACAGGGGATGGCAATCAGCCCCAGCATTTT,CASSTGDGNQPQHF
TRBJ2-7,-,-,TRBV2,TGTGCCAGCAGTGATAAAGGGAGCTCCTACGAGCAGTACTTC,CASSDKGSSYEQYF
TRBJ1-2,-,-,TRBV9,TGTGCCAGCAGCGTTTCCCTAGGGGCACAGCCTAACTATGGCTACACCTTC,CASSVSLGAQPNYGYTF
TRBJ2-1,-,-,TRBV7-2,TGTGCCAGCAGCGACAAGACTGGCTACAATGAGCAGTTCTTC,CASSDKTGYNEQFF
TRBJ2-4,-,-,TRBV11-3,TGTGCCAGCAGCTTAGACAACGCAAACATTCAGTACTTC,CASSLDNANIQYF
TRBJ2-1,TRBD2,-,TRBV4-3,TGCGCCAGCAGCCAAATATTCACCGGGACTAGCGGGGGGGCCTCCTACAATGAGCAGTTCTTC,CASSQIFTGTSGGASYNEQFF
TRBJ2-7,-,-,TRBV6-5,TGTGCCAGCAGTCCCTCCCGGGCAGGGCCCTCCTACGAGCAGTACTTC,CASSPSRAGPSYEQYF
TRBJ2-5,-,few,TRBV4-2,TGTGCCAGCAGCCAATCGGGGGATGAGCAGTACTTC,CASSQSGDEQYF
TRBJ2-7,TRBD2,-,TRBV20-1,TGCAGCTCAGCCGGGGGGACCTACGAGCAGTACTTC,CSSAGGTYEQYF
TRBJ2-7,-,-,TRBV10-3,TGTGCCATCAGAAGGGCGGACGAGGGCTACAATGAGCAGTACTTC,CAIRRADEGYNEQYF
TRBJ2-2,TRBD2,-,TRBV7-2,TGTGCCAGCAGCCGGCCGGGACTAGTGATGACCACCGGGGAGCTGTTTTTT,CASSRPGLVMTTGELFF
TRBJ1-2,TRBD1,-,TRBV24-1,TGTGCCACCAGTGATGCCGCCTCGAACAGGGGAGGCTACACCTTC,CATSDAASNRGGYTF
TRBJ2-5,-,-,TRBV11-1,TGTGCCAGCAGCGACCGGGACAACCAAGAGACCCAGTACTTC,CASSDRDNQETQYF
TRBJ1-2,-,-,TRBV6-2/TRBV6-3,TGTGCCAGCAGTTACTTCGGGACGTCCTATGGCTACACCTTC,CASSYFGTSYGYTF
TRBJ2-7,-,-,TRBV27,TGTGCCAGCAGTGGGATTAGAGGGGGCTACGAGCAGTACTTC,CASSGIRGGYEQYF
TRBJ1-2,TRBD1,few,TRBV6-5,TGTGCCAGCAGTTACCCCTACCCGGACAGGGGTGACCTTAACTATGGCTACACCTTC,CASSYPYPDRGDLNYGYTF
TRBJ2-5,-,-,TRBV20-1,TGCAGTGCTAGATCGGACTTACAAGAGACCCAGTACTTC,CSARSDLQETQYF
TRBJ2-7,-,-,TRBV3-1,TGTGCCAGCAACACTGGGCAGGCCTCATACTCCTACGAGCAGTACTTC,CASNTGQASYSYEQYF
TRBJ2-5,TRBD2,few,TRBV4-3,TGCGCCAGCAGCCGAATACTAGCGGGGTATGAGACCCAGTACTTC,CASSRILAGYETQYF
TRBJ2-3,-,-,TRBV20-1,TGCAGTGCTAGAGTGGGCCTGGGTGGCACAGATACGCAGTATTTT,CSARVGLGGTDTQYF
TRBJ2-7,TRBD1,-,TRBV7-2,TGTGCCAGCAGCTTAGTAGGGACAGGGGACCGCTACGAGCAGTACTTC,CASSLVGTGDRYEQYF
TRBJ2-7,TRBD2,-,TRBV15,TGTGCCACCAGCAGAGATTTTGTCGGGACTAGCGGAACCTACGAGCAGTACTTC,CATSRDFVGTSGTYEQYF
TRBJ2-3,-,once,TRBV7-2,TGTGCCAGCATCATCCATTCGGCAGATACGCAGTATTTT,CASIIHSADTQYF
TRBJ2-1,-,-,TRBV29-1,TGCAGCGTTGCCCCGAGGTACAATGAGCAGTTCTTC,CSVAPRYNEQFF
TRBJ2-3,-,few,TRBV28,TGTGCCAGCAGTTTGTATTCGGGGTACACAGATACGCAGTATTTT,CASSLYSGYTDTQYF
TRBJ2-7,-,-,TRBV6-2/TRBV6-3,TGTGCCAGCAGCCCGCCTCCGGGACGTCCTTCCTACGAGCAGTACTTC,CASSPPPGRPSYEQYF
TRBJ2-5,-,-,TRBV20-1,TGCAGTGCCCTGGGGGGTGCTGAGACCCAGTACTTC,CSALGGAETQYF
TRBJ2-3,-,few,TRBV4-3,TGCGCCAGCAGCCAAGCCCCATCGACTGCAGATACGCAGTATTTT,CASSQAPSTADTQYF
TRBJ2-7,-,few,TRBV5-1,TGCGCCAGCAGCTTGGCCGGGTACGGATCCTACGAGCAGTACTTC,CASSLAGYGSYEQYF
TRBJ2-3,-,-,TRBV24-1,TGTGCCACCAGTGATGCGCGGGCAGATACGCAGTATTTT,CATSDARADTQYF
TRBJ2-5,TRBD1,once,TRBV3-1,TGTGCCAGCAGCCAAGTAGGGACAGGGCGCAGCGCCCAGTACTTC,CASSQVGTGRSAQYF
TRBJ1-4,TRBD1,-,TRBV7-2,TGTGCCAGCAGCTTAGGCCCCGGGAGGCAGGGGGCAACTAATGAAAAACTGTTTTTT,CASSLGPGRQGATNEKLFF
TRBJ2-1,TRBD2,-,TRBV7-2,TGTGCCAGCAGCTCACCCTCTAGCGGGGGGGCTTCTTACAATGAGCAGTTCTTC,CASSSPSSGGASYNEQFF
TRBJ2-1,-,-,TRBV7-2,TGTGCCAGCAGCTGTAGGGAACTATGTTACAATGAGCAGTTCTTC,CASSCRELCYNEQFF
TRBJ2-7,TRBD1,many,TRBV7-2,TGTGCCAGCAGCATCGGACAGGGACCCTACGAGCAGTACTTC,CASSIGQGPYEQYF
TRBJ2-5,TRBD2,-,TRBV7-2,TGTGCCAGCAGCCACGATCTAGCGGGGATTGAGACCCAGTACTTC,CASSHDLAGIETQYF
TRBJ2-1,-,-,TRBV5-1,TGCGCCAGCAGCCCGCCGCGAGCGGCATACAATGAGCAGTTCTTC,CASSPPRAAYNEQFF
TRBJ2-5,-,-,TRBV20-1,TGCAGTGCTAGGGGAGGGGGCCGGACCCGGCAGTACTTC,CSARGGGRTRQYF
TRBJ2-3,-,-,TRBV4-3,TGCGCCAGCAGCCATGGGCTAGAAGCAGATACGCAGTATTTT,CASSHGLEADTQYF
TRBJ2-3,TRBD2,-,TRBV20-1,TGCAGTGCTAGGCAGTCCGGGACTAGCGGGAGAGCGAATACGCAGTATTTT,CSARQSGTSGRANTQYF
TRBJ1-2,-,-,TRBV3-1,TGTGCCAGCAGCCAAGATCTTGTAGGCTCTGGCTACACCTTC,CASSQDLVGSGYTF
TRBJ1-2,TRBD1,-,TRBV15,TGTGCCACCAGCAGAGATCTGGGACAGGGACTTTATGGCCACACCTTC,CATSRDLGQGLYGHTF
TRBJ1-4,TRBD1,-,TRBV15,TGTGCCACCAGCGGACAGGGCTCTGAAAAACTGTTTTTT,CATSGQGSEKLFF
TRBJ2-1,-,-,TRBV2,TGTGCCAGCAGGCCCGAGAGTGGGCCCCTTGAGCAGTTCTTC,CASRPESGPLEQFF
TRBJ2-3,-,-,TRBV20-1,TGCAGTGCTAGTCGGGTACTAGGTACAGATACGCAGTATTTT,CSASRVLGTDTQYF
TRBJ1-1,-,-,TRBV12-3/TRBV12-4,TGTGCCAGCAGTTTAATGGCTGGGAACACTGAAGCTTTCTTT,CASSLMAGNTEAFF
TRBJ1-2,-,few,TRBV9,TGTGCCAGCAGCGTCTTGCCGGACAGTCCTAACTATGGCTACACCTTC,CASSVLPDSPNYGYTF
TRBJ2-6,-,-,TRBV11-2,TGTGCCAGCAGCTTGGATCCGGCGGCCAACGTCCTGACTTTC,CASSLDPAANVLTF
TRBJ2-1,TRBD2,-,TRBV24-1,TGTGCCACCAGTGATAGGGGACTACAATACAATGAGCAGTTCTTC,CATSDRGLQYNEQFF
TRBJ2-3,TRBD2,-,TRBV27,TGTGCCAGCAGTCAGACTAGCGGGGGGGTGGATACGCAGTATTTT,CASSQTSGGVDTQYF
TRBJ2-7,-,few,TRBV5-5,TGTGCCAGCAGCCCGGCTACCTACGAGCAGTACTTC,CASSPATYEQYF